Below, one TCR beta chain is given with its context. Its antigen remains unknown. PCR was performed using 60 Vbeta and 13 Jbeta primers. TCRdb's table, derived via immunoSEQ multiplex PCR, lists solely in-frame clones and lacks some. Its clone listing holds around 63,000 clones. The sample belongs to a study of cytomegalovirus exposure and HLA in healthy donors. Study-wide points: Accounts indicate the classifier identified cytomegalovirus status with strong specificity and sensitivity. The study labeled more than 150 TCR beta chains cytomegalovirus-associated.

CDR3 size: 13 residues. Trimming took 4 bases from V and 9 from J, leaving 18 bases between them. Germline V gene lookup returns CDR1 SQVTM and CDR2 ANQGSEA. The V gene is TRBV29-1, the J gene TRBJ1-2; maybe TRBD1 (5 bases). This sequence originates from a woman aged 25 to 39 in good health and CMV-seronegative. Sequenced material: PBMCs. CDR3 sequence reads: CSVVQDLRDSYTF. The CDR3 DNA reads TGCAGCGTTGTTCAGGACCTCAGGGATAGCTACACCTTC.